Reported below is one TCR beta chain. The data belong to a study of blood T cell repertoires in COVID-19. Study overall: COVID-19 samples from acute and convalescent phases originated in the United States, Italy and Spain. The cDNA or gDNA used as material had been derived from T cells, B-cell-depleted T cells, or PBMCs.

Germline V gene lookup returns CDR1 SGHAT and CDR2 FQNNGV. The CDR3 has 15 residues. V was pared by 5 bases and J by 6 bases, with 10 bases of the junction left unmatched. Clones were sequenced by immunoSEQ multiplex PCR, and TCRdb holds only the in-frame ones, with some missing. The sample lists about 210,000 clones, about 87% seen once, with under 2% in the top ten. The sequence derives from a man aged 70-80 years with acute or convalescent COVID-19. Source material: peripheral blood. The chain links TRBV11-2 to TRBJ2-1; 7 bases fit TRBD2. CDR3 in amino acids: CASSGLRRELNEQFF. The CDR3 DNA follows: TGTGCCAGCAGCGGCCTACGGCGGGAGCTCAATGAGCAGTTCTTC.